The rows below give T cell receptor beta chains drawn from one sample of a study of blood T cell repertoires in COVID-19. Method: immunoSEQ multiplex PCR; TCRdb's copy keeps in-frame clones and lacks some. This table holds around 160,000 clones, roughly 84% found once. The source material was PBMCs or T cells enriched from blood (not recorded which). These receptors all stem from a woman between 45 and 65 years old who had been exposed to COVID-19. The CDR3 runs from the conserved cysteine through the conserved F or W. Each record gives: J gene, V gene, D gene, clone size, CDR3 DNA, CDR3 protein. D genes are given only for firm matches. Part of the rows lack a size; the others show once, few, many or a class for expanded clones.

TRBJ1-1 TRBV12-3/TRBV12-4 TRBD1 - TGTGCCAGCAGTTTAGGGGACAGGGGAGCTTTCTTT CASSLGDRGAFF
TRBJ1-1 TRBV3-1/TRBV3-2 - - TGTGCCAGCAGCTCGAGTCTGTCTGAAGCTTTCTTT CASSSSLSEAFF
TRBJ2-5 TRBV2 TRBD2 - TGTGCCAGCAGTCCGGGACTAGCGTCAGAGACCCAGTACTTC CASSPGLASETQYF
TRBJ2-5 TRBV15 - - TGTGCCACCAGCCTGACCGGCGGGGAGACCCAGTACTTC CATSLTGGETQYF
TRBJ1-1 TRBV6-5 TRBD1 once TGTGCCAGCAGCCCGGGGACAGGGCGCACTGAAGCTTTCTTT CASSPGTGRTEAFF
TRBJ1-5 TRBV5-5 - once TGTGCCAGCAGCTTGTCAGCGGGCAATCAGCCCCAGCATTTT CASSLSAGNQPQHF
TRBJ1-2 TRBV30 - - TGTGCCTGGAGTGCCGGGACAACCTATGGCTACACCTTC CAWSAGTTYGYTF
TRBJ2-7 TRBV7-9 - few TGTGCCAGCAGCCGGACAGAGTACGAGCAGTACTTC CASSRTEYEQYF
TRBJ2-2 TRBV6-2/TRBV6-3 TRBD1 - TGTGCCAGCAGTTACCCACCACAGGGGAAAAGAGGGACCGGGGAGCTGTTTTTT CASSYPPQGKRGTGELFF
TRBJ1-4 TRBV28 TRBD1 few TGTGCCAGCAACGGACAGGGTCGGCTTTACGAAAAACTGTTTTTT CASNGQGRLYEKLFF
TRBJ1-2 TRBV29-1 TRBD1 once TGCAGCGTCCCCAGACAGGGGGAGAATGGCTACACCTTC CSVPRQGENGYTF
TRBJ2-1 TRBV5-6 - - TGTGCCAGCAGCTTGCCCAACAATGAGCAGTTCTTC CASSLPNNEQFF
TRBJ2-7 TRBV4-3 TRBD1 - TGCGCCAGCAGCCAAGATAGCGGACAGGGGGTGGTAGTGGGATACGAGCAGTACTTC CASSQDSGQGVVVGYEQYF
TRBJ2-7 TRBV7-9 TRBD1 - TGTGCCAGAAAACCTCCGGGACAGGGCGAGCAGTACTTC CARKPPGQGEQYF
TRBJ1-5 TRBV2 TRBD1 - TGTGCCAGCAGTGAAGGGACAGGGAGAAAGCAGCCCCAGCATTTT CASSEGTGRKQPQHF
TRBJ2-1 TRBV7-2 - - TGTGCCAGCAGCTCCCCACAGGGAACGGGCAATGAGCAGTTCTTC CASSSPQGTGNEQFF
TRBJ1-5 TRBV7-2 - - TGTGCCAGCAGTCGGACTCCCGCGGGAGGGCCCCAGCATTTT CASSRTPAGGPQHF
TRBJ2-3 TRBV5-1 TRBD1 - TGCGCCAGCAGCGAGAACAGGGGAGCGCAGTATTTT CASSENRGAQYF
TRBJ2-2 TRBV19 - - TGTGCCAGTAGTAAGGCAAGGGGATCTGGGGAGCTGTTTTTT CASSKARGSGELFF
TRBJ1-1 TRBV2 - few TGTGCCAGCAGATACGACAGGAACACTGAAGCTTTCTTT CASRYDRNTEAFF
TRBJ2-7 TRBV7-9 TRBD1 - TGTGCCAGCAGTCGTCCGGGACAGCCCAACTACGAGCAGTACTTC CASSRPGQPNYEQYF
TRBJ2-7 TRBV4-1 TRBD2 - TGCGCCAGCAGCCAAACTAGCGGGTCCCACGAGCAGTACTTC CASSQTSGSHEQYF
TRBJ1-4 TRBV27 - - TGTGCCAGCAGTTTCGGGGGTAAGGATGAAAAACTGTTTTTT CASSFGGKDEKLFF
TRBJ1-2 TRBV7-8 - - TGTGCCAGCAGCTTGGGCAAGCCCAACTATGGCTACACCTTC CASSLGKPNYGYTF
TRBJ1-6 TRBV6-2/TRBV6-3 TRBD1 - TGTGCCAGCAGTTACCATAACAGGGGAAGTTCCTATTCACCCCTCCACTTT CASSYHNRGSSYSPLHF
TRBJ2-5 TRBV4-3 - - TGCGCCAGCAGCCAAGATCTAGGTGAGGAGGAGACCCAGTACTTC CASSQDLGEEETQYF
TRBJ1-1 TRBV5-4 - - TGTGCCAGCAGCCTTGCGGGACTGTATCACTCTTCAGCTTTCTTT CASSLAGLYHSSAFF
TRBJ2-2 TRBV10-3 - - TGTGCCATCAGTGAGTCTACAGCGAACACCGGGGAGCTGTTTTTT CAISESTANTGELFF
TRBJ2-7 TRBV18 - - TGTGCCAGCTCCGACCTGGCGGCTCTCCGAAGCGAGCAGTACTTC CASSDLAALRSEQYF